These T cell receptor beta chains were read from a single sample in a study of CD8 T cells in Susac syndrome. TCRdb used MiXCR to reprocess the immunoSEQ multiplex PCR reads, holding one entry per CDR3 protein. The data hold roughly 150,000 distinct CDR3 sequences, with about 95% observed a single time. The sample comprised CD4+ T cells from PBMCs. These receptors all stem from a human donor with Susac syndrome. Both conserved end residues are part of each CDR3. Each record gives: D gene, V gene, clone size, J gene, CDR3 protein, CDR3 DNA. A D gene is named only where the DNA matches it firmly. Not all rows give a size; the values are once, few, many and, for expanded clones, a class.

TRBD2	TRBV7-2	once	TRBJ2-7	CASSLIAGYEQYF	TGTGCCAGCAGCTTAATAGCGGGATACGAGCAGTACTTC
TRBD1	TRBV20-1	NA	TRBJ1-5	CSATSGTGVRGAQHF	TGCAGTGCTACCTCGGGGACAGGGGTACGGGGGGCCCAGCATTTT
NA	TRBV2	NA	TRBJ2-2	CASRLVGELFF	TGTGCCAGCAGGCTAGTCGGGGAGCTGTTTTTT
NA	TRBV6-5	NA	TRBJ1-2	CASSPEGGGYTF	TGTGCCAGCAGTCCCGAGGGGGGTGGCTACACCTTC
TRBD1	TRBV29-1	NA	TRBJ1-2	CSVGDTGQMNYGYTF	TGCAGCGTGGGGGACACGGGACAGATGAACTATGGCTACACCTTC
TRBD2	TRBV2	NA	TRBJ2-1	CALTSGGGEQFF	TGTGCCCTAACTTCGGGAGGTGGGGAGCAGTTCTTC
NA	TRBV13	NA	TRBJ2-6	CASSSSSGANVLTF	TGTGCCAGCAGTTCCAGCTCTGGGGCCAACGTCCTGACTTTC
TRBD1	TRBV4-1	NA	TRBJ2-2	CAGGTGNTGELFF	TGCGCCGGTGGGACAGGGAACACCGGGGAGCTGTTTTTT
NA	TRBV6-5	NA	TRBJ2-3	CASSYSDTQYF	TGTGCCAGCAGCTATTCAGATACGCAGTATTTT
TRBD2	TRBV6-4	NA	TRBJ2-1	CASSLRGGRLDEQFF	TGTGCCAGCAGCCTCCGGGGGGGCAGGCTCGATGAGCAGTTCTTC
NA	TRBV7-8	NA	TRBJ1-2	CASSQYSTSYGYTF	TGTGCCAGCAGCCAATACTCTACGAGCTATGGCTACACCTTC
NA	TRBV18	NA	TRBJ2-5	CASSPGYETQYF	TGTGCCAGCTCACCAGGGTACGAGACCCAGTACTTC
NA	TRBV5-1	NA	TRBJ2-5	CASRGRGGETQYF	TGCGCCAGCAGGGGAAGGGGCGGCGAGACCCAGTACTTC
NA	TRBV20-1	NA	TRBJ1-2	CSARGGSTQGYGYTF	TGCAGTGCTAGGGGGGGGAGCACACAGGGCTATGGCTACACCTTC
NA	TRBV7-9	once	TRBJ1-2	CASGGTTSGYTF	TGTGCCAGCGGAGGGACAACCTCGGGCTACACCTTC
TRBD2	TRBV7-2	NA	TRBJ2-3	CASSFGGGDTQYF	TGTGCCAGCAGCTTCGGGGGGGGTGATACGCAGTATTTT
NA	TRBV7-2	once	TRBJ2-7	CASSLRETGSYEQYF	TGTGCCAGCAGCTTAAGGGAGACAGGATCCTACGAGCAGTACTTC
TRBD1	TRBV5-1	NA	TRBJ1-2	CASSLGTGLKNYGYTF	TGCGCCAGCAGCTTGGGGACAGGGTTGAAAAACTATGGCTACACCTTC
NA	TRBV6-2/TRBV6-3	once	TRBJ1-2	CASSYAGEGYGYTF	TGTGCCAGCAGTTACGCAGGGGAAGGCTATGGCTACACCTTC
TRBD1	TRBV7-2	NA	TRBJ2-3	CASSPGTVGSQGTQYF	TGTGCCAGCAGTCCCGGGACAGTAGGATCCCAGGGGACGCAGTATTTT
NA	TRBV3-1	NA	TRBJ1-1	CASSQAFF	TGTGCCAGCAGCCAAGCTTTCTTT
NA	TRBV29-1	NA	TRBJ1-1	CSVVGPTEAFF	TGCAGCGTTGTAGGACCAACTGAAGCTTTCTTT
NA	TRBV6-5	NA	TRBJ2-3	CASSYSPPPTDTQYF	TGTGCCAGCAGTTACTCCCCCCCACCGACAGATACGCAGTATTTT
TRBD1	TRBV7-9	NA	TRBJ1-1	CASSPLIGTGRTEAFF	TGTGCCAGCAGCCCCCTTATCGGGACAGGTCGCACTGAAGCTTTCTTT
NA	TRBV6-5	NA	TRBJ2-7	CASTLSEGGTWEQYF	TGTGCCAGCACCCTATCCGAGGGGGGCACGTGGGAGCAGTACTTC
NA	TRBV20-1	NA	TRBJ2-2	CSARDRSGKGTGELFF	TGCAGTGCTAGAGATCGGAGCGGAAAGGGAACCGGGGAGCTGTTTTTT
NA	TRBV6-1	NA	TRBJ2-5	CASNPGGRETQYF	TGTGCCAGCAATCCGGGGGGCCGAGAGACCCAGTACTTC
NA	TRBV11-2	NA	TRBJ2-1	CASSFRGSEQFF	TGTGCCAGCAGTTTCCGGGGGAGTGAGCAGTTCTTC
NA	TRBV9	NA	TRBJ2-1	CASSGTVNNEQFF	TGTGCCAGCAGCGGGACAGTTAACAATGAGCAGTTCTTC
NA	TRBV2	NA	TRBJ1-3	CASSLGSSGNTIYF	TGTGCCAGCAGCCTAGGTAGCTCTGGAAACACCATATATTTT
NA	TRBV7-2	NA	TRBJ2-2	CASGRRQSNTGELFF	TGTGCCAGTGGTAGGAGACAGTCGAACACCGGGGAGCTGTTTTTT
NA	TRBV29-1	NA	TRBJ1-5	CSVQGLGQSLSSNQPQHF	TGCAGCGTCCAGGGCCTTGGACAGAGCCTTTCCAGCAATCAGCCCCAGCATTTT
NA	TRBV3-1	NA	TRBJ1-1	CASSHVQGSAEAFF	TGTGCCAGCAGCCACGTCCAGGGGAGCGCTGAAGCTTTCTTT
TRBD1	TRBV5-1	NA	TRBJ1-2	CASSSPGQGAGNYGYTF	TGCGCCAGCAGCTCTCCGGGACAGGGGGCAGGCAACTATGGCTACACCTTC
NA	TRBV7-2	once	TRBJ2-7	CASSSAGRGYEQYF	TGTGCCAGCAGCTCCGCCGGGAGAGGCTACGAGCAGTACTTC
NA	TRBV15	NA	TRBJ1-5	CATSRAESQPQHF	TGTGCCACCAGCAGAGCAGAGAGTCAGCCCCAGCATTTT
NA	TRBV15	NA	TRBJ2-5	CATSRAPQETQYF	TGTGCCACCAGCAGAGCCCCCCAAGAGACCCAGTACTTC